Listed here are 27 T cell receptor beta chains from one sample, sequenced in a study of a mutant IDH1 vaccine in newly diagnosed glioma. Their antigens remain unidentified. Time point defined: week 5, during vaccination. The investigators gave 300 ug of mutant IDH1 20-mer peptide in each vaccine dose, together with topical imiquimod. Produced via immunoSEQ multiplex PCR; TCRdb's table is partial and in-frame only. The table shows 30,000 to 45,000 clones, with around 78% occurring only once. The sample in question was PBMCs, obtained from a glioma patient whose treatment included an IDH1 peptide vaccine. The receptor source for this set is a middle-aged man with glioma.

CDR3: CASSQDGDSLNEKLFF. In DNA, the CDR3 is TGTGCCAGCAGCCAAGACGGGGACAGCCTTAATGAAAAACTGTTTTTT. The chain joins TRBV4-2 to TRBJ1-4; 7 nucleotides agree with TRBD1. This CDR3 region has 16 residues. CDR1 and CDR2 (germline): LGHNA, YNFKEQ. The ends lost 0 bases at V and 4 bases at J; junction bases unmatched: 5.

CDR3 sequence reads: CASSHIGQGAGKLFF. As DNA, the CDR3 is TGCGCCAGCAGCCACATAGGACAGGGGGCCGGAAAACTGTTTTTT. The V and J genes are TRBV4-1 and TRBJ1-4, with 11 bases that match TRBD1. The CDR3 has 15 amino acids. The V gene's germline CDR1 is MGHRA and CDR2 YSYEKL. The V segment lost 3 bases and the J segment 10 bases; nucleotides outside the gene matches: 7.

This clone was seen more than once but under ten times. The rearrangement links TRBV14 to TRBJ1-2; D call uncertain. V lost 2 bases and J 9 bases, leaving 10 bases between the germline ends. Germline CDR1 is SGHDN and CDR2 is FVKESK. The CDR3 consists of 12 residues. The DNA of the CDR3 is TGTGCCAGCAGCCAATATAGAGTTCGCTACACCTTC. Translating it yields CASSQYRVRYTF.

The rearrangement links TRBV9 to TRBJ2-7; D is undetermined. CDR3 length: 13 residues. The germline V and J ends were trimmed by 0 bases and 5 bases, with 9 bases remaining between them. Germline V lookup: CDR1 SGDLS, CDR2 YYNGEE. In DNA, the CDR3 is TGTGCCAGCAGCGTAGTAGGCAACGACGAGCAGTACTTC. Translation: CASSVVGNDEQYF.

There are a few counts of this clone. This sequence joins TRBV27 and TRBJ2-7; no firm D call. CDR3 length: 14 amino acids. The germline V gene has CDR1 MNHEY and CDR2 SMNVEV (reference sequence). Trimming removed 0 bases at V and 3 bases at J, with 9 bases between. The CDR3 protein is CASSLSGPRYEQYF. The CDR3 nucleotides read TGTGCCAGCAGTTTATCAGGGCCCCGCTACGAGCAGTACTTC.

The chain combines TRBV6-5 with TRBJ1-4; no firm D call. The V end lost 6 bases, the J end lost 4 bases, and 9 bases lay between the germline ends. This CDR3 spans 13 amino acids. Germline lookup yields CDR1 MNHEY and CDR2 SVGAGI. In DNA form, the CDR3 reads TGTGCCAGCAGCCGGAATTATAATGAAAAACTGTTTTTT. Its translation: CASSRNYNEKLFF.

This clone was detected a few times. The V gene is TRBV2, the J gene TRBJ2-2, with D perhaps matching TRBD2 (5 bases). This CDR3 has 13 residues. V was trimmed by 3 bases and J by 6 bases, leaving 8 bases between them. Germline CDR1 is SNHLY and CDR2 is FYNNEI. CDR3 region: CASSDQEAGELFF. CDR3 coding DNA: TGTGCCAGCAGTGACCAGGAGGCCGGGGAGCTGTTTTTT.

CDR3 in amino acids: CASNKYEQYF. CDR3 DNA sequence: TGTGCCAGCAACAAATACGAGCAGTACTTC. This rearrangement joins TRBV6-1 to TRBJ2-7; D is unresolved. Germline V gene data show CDR1 as MNHNS and CDR2 as SASEGT. The CDR3 sequence is 10 residues long. V shed 7 bases and J shed 4 bases, with 5 bases lying between them.

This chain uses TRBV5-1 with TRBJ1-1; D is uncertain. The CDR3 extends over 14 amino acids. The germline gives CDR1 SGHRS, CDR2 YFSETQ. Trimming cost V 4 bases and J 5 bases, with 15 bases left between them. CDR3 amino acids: CASSLDGRGTEAFF. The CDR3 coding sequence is TGCGCCAGCAGCCTCGACGGGAGAGGGACTGAAGCTTTCTTT.

CDR3 coding DNA: TGCGCCAGCAGTGCACAGAACACCGGGGAGCTGTTTTTT. This gives the protein CASSAQNTGELFF. This chain joins TRBV10-1 and TRBJ2-2, with D unresolved. From germline, CDR1 is WNHNN and CDR2 SYGVQD (reference sequence). The CDR3 runs to 13 residues. Deletions cut 4 bases from V and 1 base from J, with 4 bases between.

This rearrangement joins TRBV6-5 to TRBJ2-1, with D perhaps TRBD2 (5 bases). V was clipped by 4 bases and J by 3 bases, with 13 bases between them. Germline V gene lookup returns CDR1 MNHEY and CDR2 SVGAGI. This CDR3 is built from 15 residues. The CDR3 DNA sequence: TGTGCCAGCAGTTTCTCGGGGAAGAACTACAATGAGCAGTTCTTC. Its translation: CASSFSGKNYNEQFF.

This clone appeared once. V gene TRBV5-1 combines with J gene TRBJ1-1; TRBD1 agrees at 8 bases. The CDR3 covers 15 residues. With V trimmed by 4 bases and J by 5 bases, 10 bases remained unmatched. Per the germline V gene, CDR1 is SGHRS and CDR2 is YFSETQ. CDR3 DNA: TGCGCCAGCAGCCGCCAGGACAGGGCGAGGACTGAAGCTTTCTTT. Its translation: CASSRQDRARTEAFF.

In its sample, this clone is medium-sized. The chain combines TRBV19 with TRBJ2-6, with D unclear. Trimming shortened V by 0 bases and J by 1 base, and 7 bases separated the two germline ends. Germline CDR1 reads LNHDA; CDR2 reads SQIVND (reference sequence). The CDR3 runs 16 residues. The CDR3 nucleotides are TGTGCCAGTAGTATAGACGAAGGGTCTGGGGCCAACGTCCTGACTTTC. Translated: CASSIDEGSGANVLTF.

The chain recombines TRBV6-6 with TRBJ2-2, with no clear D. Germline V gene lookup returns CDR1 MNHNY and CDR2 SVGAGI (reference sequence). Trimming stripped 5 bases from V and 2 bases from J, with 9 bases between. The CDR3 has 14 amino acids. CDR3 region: CASSQTPNTGELFF. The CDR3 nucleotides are TGTGCCAGCAGTCAAACACCTAACACCGGGGAGCTGTTTTTT.

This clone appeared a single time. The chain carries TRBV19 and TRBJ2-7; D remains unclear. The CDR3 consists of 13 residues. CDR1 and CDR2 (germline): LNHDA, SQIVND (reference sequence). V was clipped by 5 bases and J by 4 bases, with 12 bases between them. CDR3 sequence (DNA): TGTGCCAGTAGTCTACAACTCCGTTACGAGCAGTACTTC. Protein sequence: CASSLQLRYEQYF.

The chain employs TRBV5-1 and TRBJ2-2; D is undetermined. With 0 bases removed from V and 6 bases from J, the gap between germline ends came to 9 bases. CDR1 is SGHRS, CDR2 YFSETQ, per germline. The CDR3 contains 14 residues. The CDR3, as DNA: TGCGCCAGCAGCTTGGACGTAGCCGCCGGGGAGCTGTTTTTT. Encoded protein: CASSLDVAAGELFF.

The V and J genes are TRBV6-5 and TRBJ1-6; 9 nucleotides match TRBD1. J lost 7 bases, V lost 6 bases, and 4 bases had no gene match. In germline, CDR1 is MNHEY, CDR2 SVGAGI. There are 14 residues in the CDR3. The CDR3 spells CASSSGTGNSPLHF. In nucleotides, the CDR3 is TGTGCCAGCAGCTCCGGGACAGGGAATTCACCCCTCCACTTT.

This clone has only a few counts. The DNA of the CDR3 is TGTGCCAGCAGTCAGACCCCCACGGGCCGGGAAAAACTGTTTTTT. This translates into CASSQTPTGREKLFF. The gene calls are TRBV6-1 and TRBJ1-4; the D is unclear. CDR3 size: 15 residues. The V and J ends lost 5 bases and 8 bases respectively, with 18 bases between them. Germline assignment: CDR1 MNHNS and CDR2 SASEGT.

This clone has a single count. CDR3 in amino acids: CASSTLQGSYEQYF. Written as DNA, the CDR3 is TGCGCCAGCAGCACGTTACAGGGCTCCTACGAGCAGTACTTC. V and J are TRBV5-1 and TRBJ2-7, with TRBD1 as a possible D gene (6 bases). CDR1 is SGHRS and CDR2 is YFSETQ in the germline V gene. CDR3 length equals 14 residues. Between the trimmed V and J ends, which lost 4 bases and 0 bases, there was a span of 11 bases. Full variable domain (missing parts from reference TRBV5-1 and TRBJ2-7): KAGVTQTPRYLIKTRGQQVTLSCSPISGHRSVSWYQQTPGQGLQFLFEYFSETQRNKGNFPGRFSGRQFSNSRSEMNVSTLELGDSALYLCASSTLQGSYEQYFGPGTRLTVT.

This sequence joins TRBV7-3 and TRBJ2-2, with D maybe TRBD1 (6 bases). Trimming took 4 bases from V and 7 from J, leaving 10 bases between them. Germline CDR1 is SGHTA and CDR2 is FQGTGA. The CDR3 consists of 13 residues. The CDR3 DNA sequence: TGTGCCAGCAGCTCTGGGGGCGTCGGGGAGCTGTTTTTT. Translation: CASSSGGVGELFF. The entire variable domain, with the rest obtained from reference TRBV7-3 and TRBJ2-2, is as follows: GAGVSQTPSNKVTEKGKYVELRCDPISGHTALYWYRQSLGQGPEFLIYFQGTGAADDSGLPNDRFFAVRPEGSVSTLKIQRTERGDSAVYLCASSSGGVGELFFGEGSRLTVL.

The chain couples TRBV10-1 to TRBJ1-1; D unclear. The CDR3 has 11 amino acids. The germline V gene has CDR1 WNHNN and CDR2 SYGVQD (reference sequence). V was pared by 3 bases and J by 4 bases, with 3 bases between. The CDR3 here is CASSDGTEAFF. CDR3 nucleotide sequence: TGCGCCAGCAGTGACGGCACTGAAGCTTTCTTT.

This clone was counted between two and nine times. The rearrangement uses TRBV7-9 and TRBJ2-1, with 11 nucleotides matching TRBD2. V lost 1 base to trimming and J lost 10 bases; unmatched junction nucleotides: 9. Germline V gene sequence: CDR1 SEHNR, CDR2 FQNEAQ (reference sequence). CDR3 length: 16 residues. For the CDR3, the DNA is TGTGCCAGCAGCTTAGGGGTAGCGGGGGGGCCGGGGGAGCAGTTCTTC. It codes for CASSLGVAGGPGEQFF.

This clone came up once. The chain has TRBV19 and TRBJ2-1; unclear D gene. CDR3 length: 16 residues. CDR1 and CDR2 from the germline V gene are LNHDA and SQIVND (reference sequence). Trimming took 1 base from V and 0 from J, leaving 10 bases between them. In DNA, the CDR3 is TGTGCCAGTAGTATAGGGCCGGGCCGCTCCTACAATGAGCAGTTCTTC. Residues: CASSIGPGRSYNEQFF.

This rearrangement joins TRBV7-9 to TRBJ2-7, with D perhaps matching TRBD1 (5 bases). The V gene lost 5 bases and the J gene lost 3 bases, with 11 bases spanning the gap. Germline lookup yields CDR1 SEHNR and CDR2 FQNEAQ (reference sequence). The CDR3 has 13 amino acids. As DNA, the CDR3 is TGTGCCAGCAGCCCCCAGGGCGGCTACGAGCAGTACTTC. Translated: CASSPQGGYEQYF. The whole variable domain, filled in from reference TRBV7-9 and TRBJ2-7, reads DTGVSQNPRHKITKRGQNVTFRCDPISEHNRLYWYRQTLGQGPEFLTYFQNEAQLEKSRLLSDRFSAERPKGSFSTLEIQRTEQGDSAMYLCASSPQGGYEQYFGPGTRLTVT.

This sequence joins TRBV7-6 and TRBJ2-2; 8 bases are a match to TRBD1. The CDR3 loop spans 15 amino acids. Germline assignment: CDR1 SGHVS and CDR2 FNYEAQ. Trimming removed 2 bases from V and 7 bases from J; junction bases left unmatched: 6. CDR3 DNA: TGTGCCAGCAGCTTATCTGGACAGGGAAGCGGGGAGCTGTTTTTT. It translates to CASSLSGQGSGELFF.

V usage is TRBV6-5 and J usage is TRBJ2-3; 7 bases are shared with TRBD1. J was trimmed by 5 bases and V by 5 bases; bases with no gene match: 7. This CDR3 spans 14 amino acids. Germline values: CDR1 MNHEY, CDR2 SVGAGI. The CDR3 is CASSTTGSEDTQYF. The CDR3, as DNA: TGTGCCAGCAGTACGACAGGGTCTGAAGATACGCAGTATTTT.

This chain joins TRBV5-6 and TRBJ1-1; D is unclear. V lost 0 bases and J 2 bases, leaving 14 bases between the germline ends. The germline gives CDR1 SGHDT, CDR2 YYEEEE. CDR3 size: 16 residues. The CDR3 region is CASSLGGPSLNTEAFF. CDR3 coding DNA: TGTGCCAGCAGCTTGGGTGGGCCGAGCCTTAACACTGAAGCTTTCTTT.